This TCR beta chain appears in the sequencing data of a study of response to subunit inactivated influenza vaccine. TCRdb re-called the RT-PCR reads through MiXCR, storing one row per CDR3 protein. The table records hundreds of thousands of distinct CDR3 sequences, around 16% of them present only once. This CDR3 region has 15 residues. Trimming stripped 3 bases from V and 3 bases from J, with 14 bases between. Germline values: CDR1 SGHDN, CDR2 FVKESK. This rearrangement joins TRBV14 to TRBJ1-2; perhaps TRBD1 as D (6 bases). Sequences were derived from PBMCs from blood, sampled about 11 days after vaccination. The receptor was isolated from a man aged 50-60 years who received an inactivated influenza vaccine. CDR3 nucleotides: TGTGCCAGCAGCCAGAAGACAGGTTTGGACTATGGCTACACCTTC. This codes for CASSQKTGLDYGYTF.